These 18 T cell receptor beta chains share one sample of origin, sequenced in a study of tumor T cells in aggressive B-cell lymphoma. Sequenced by immunoSEQ multiplex PCR; TCRdb stores in-frame clones only, minus some. The table has roughly 2,700 clones, around 85% seen once. The sequencing sample was made of tumor tissue. These receptors were taken from an adult with diffuse large B cell lymphoma. Some clones in this sample may be carry-over from other donors' samples.

This chain uses TRBV6-6 with TRBJ1-1; no firm D call. Germline CDR1 is MNHNY and CDR2 is SVGAGI (reference sequence). Trimming left V 2 bases short and J 3 bases short, with 7 bases between. This CDR3 has 13 residues. This CDR3 reads CASSYGPDTEAFF. The CDR3 bases are TGTGCCAGCAGTTACGGGCCAGACACTGAAGCTTTCTTT.

V usage is TRBV4-1 and J usage is TRBJ2-7; a possible D gene is TRBD2 (5 bases). Trimming left V 4 bases short and J 3 bases short, with 16 bases between. This CDR3 comprises 15 residues. Germline V lookup: CDR1 MGHRA, CDR2 YSYEKL. The CDR3 DNA sequence: TGCGCCAGCAGCCCCTTTGCCCGGGGTGGCTACGAGCAGTACGTC. Protein: CASSPFARGGYEQYV.

In this sample, this clone turned up once. The sample holds other DNA sequences that translate to the same CDR3. The chain combines TRBV7-6 with TRBJ2-3, with a tentative D call TRBD2 (5 bases). The CDR3 spans 18 residues. V gave up 2 bases and J gave up 5 bases, with 23 bases separating them. From germline, CDR1 is SGHVS and CDR2 FNYEAQ. DNA of the CDR3: TGTGCCAGCAGCTTATCCCCGGCAAGTCCTCGGGCGGGAGATACGCAGTATTTT. Its translation: CASSLSPASPRAGDTQYF.

The rearrangement joins TRBV12-2 to TRBJ2-7; the D call in the table, TRBD2, was not verified against the DNA. TRBV12-2 is reported as a pseudogene. There are 17 residues in the CDR3. In DNA, the CDR3 is TGTGCAAGTCGCTCCCTCCTAGCGGGAGGGAATCTCTACGAGCAGTACGTC. It yields the protein CASRSLLAGGNLYEQYV.

The rearrangement uses TRBV18 and TRBJ2-1; 10 positions agree with TRBD2. J lost 7 bases, V lost 6 bases, and 9 bases had no gene match. This CDR3 contains 15 residues. Germline CDR1 KGHSH, CDR2 LQKENI. This CDR3 is CASSRGLAYLNEQFF. CDR3 sequence (DNA): TGTGCCAGCTCCCGGGGACTAGCGTATTTGAATGAGCAGTTCTTC.

The chain has TRBV7-9 and TRBJ1-4; D may be TRBD1 (5 bases). With 0 bases removed from V and 5 bases from J, the gap between germline ends came to 10 bases. Germline V gene sequence: CDR1 SEHNR, CDR2 FQNEAQ (reference sequence). The CDR3 is 15 amino acids. CDR3 region: CASSLAGHLNEKLFF. The CDR3, as DNA: TGTGCCAGCAGCTTAGCCGGACACCTAAATGAAAAACTGTTTTTT.

This clone was seen once. The V gene is TRBV6-5, the J gene TRBJ2-3, with TRBD2 matching over 10 bases. V lost 7 bases and J lost 2; bases outside the gene matches: 6. The length of the CDR3 is 15 residues. Germline V gives CDR1 MNHEY, CDR2 SVGAGI. CDR3 nucleotide sequence: TGTGCCAGCAAGAGCGGGAGGGCCCTCACAGATACGCAGTATTTT. This sequence encodes CASKSGRALTDTQYF.

The chain is built from TRBV5-8 and TRBJ2-7; a weak D match, TRBD1 (6 bases). CDR3 size: 14 residues. Germline CDR1 and CDR2: SGHTS and YDEGEE. V gave up 1 base and J gave up 3 bases, with 11 bases separating them. In nucleotides, the CDR3 is TGTGCCAGCAGCTTGAGGGGACACCGCTACGAGCAGTACGTC. Protein product: CASSLRGHRYEQYV.

This chain links TRBV7-9 with TRBJ2-1, with D tentatively TRBD2 (6 bases). The V gene's germline CDR1 is SEHNR and CDR2 FQNEAQ (reference sequence). The CDR3 is 11 residues long. V lost 7 bases and J lost 10, with 11 bases in between. The CDR3 DNA reads as TGTGCCAGCACCCCGGGGAGGGAGCAGTTCTTC. It codes for CASTPGREQFF.

The rearrangement joins TRBV4-2 to TRBJ1-1; D gene unclear. The germline V gene has CDR1 LGHNA and CDR2 YNFKEQ. CDR3 length: 13 amino acids. The V and J ends lost 1 base and 4 bases respectively, with 7 bases between them. CDR3 bases: TGTGCCAGCAGCCAAGCTTCGTCCACTGAAGCTTTCTTT. Its protein is CASSQASSTEAFF.

This chain connects TRBV6-4 to TRBJ2-1, with 12 bases fitting TRBD2. Germline CDR1 is MRHNA and CDR2 is SNTAGT. CDR3 length: 15 residues. V trimming: 2 bases; J trimming: 10 bases; junction bases outside the gene matches: 6. In DNA form, the CDR3 reads TGTGCCAGCAGTGACCTGACTAGCGGGAGTCACGAGCAGTTCTTC. This gives the protein CASSDLTSGSHEQFF.

The chain uses TRBV19 and TRBJ1-5; D is unresolved. CDR1 LNHDA and CDR2 SQIVND come from the germline V gene (reference sequence). V lost 7 bases and J 0 bases, leaving 7 bases between the germline ends. This CDR3 has 13 amino acids. The DNA for the CDR3 is TGTGCCAGTAACAGTTATAGCAATCAGCCCCAGCATTTT. Translated: CASNSYSNQPQHF.

The V and J genes are TRBV7-9 and TRBJ1-2; TRBD1 is a possible D gene (5 bases). Germline loops: CDR1 SEHNR, CDR2 FQNEAQ (reference sequence). The V gene lost 0 bases and the J gene lost 8 bases, with 13 bases spanning the gap. This CDR3 comprises 14 residues. The CDR3 nucleotides are TGTGCCAGCAGCTTAGCGGGGCCAGGGCTAGGCTACACCTTC. Amino acids: CASSLAGPGLGYTF. Full variable domain (rest looked up from reference TRBV7-9 and TRBJ1-2): DTGVSQNPRHKITKRGQNVTFRCDPISEHNRLYWYRQTLGQGPEFLTYFQNEAQLEKSRLLSDRFSAERPKGSFSTLEIQRTEQGDSAMYLCASSLAGPGLGYTFGSGTRLTVV.

This clone is judged large. The chain couples TRBV2 to TRBJ1-4; 7 bases match TRBD1. The CDR3 is 12 amino acids. The V gene end was trimmed by 6 bases and the J gene end by 7 bases; junction bases not matched to a gene: 2. Germline CDR1 and CDR2: SNHLY and FYNNEI. The CDR3 DNA is TGTGCCAGCAGCAGGGGGATTGAAAAACTGTTTTTT. This sequence encodes CASSRGIEKLFF.

The chain recombines TRBV5-1 with TRBJ2-7; 8 nucleotides match TRBD1. The germline CDR1 and CDR2 sequences are SGHRS and YFSETQ. The CDR3 length is 14 residues. V dropped 4 bases and J dropped 4; count of bases not matched to a gene: 7. CDR3 sequence: CASSPDRVGYEQYF. The CDR3 DNA reads as TGCGCCAGCAGCCCGGACAGGGTCGGGTACGAGCAGTACTTC.

The chain is built from TRBV4-2 and TRBJ1-2, with TRBD1 identical over 8 bases. This CDR3 has 16 residues. Germline V gene lookup returns CDR1 LGHNA and CDR2 YNFKEQ. The V and J ends lost 3 bases and 4 bases, in that order; junction bases with no gene match: 10. CDR3 DNA sequence: TGTGCCAGCAGCCAGGGACCAGGGGGCACGGTCTATGGCTACACCTTC. Protein sequence: CASSQGPGGTVYGYTF.

The CDR3 nucleotides read TGTGCCAGCAGTCAGGGTTCTGGAAACACCATATATTTT. It encodes CASSQGSGNTIYF. The rearrangement uses TRBV6-5 and TRBJ1-3, with D possibly matching TRBD1 (5 bases). This CDR3 region has 13 residues. Germline V CDR1 and CDR2: MNHEY, SVGAGI. The germline V and J ends were trimmed by 5 bases and 1 base, with 6 bases remaining between them.

The chain combines TRBV4-3 with TRBJ2-1; perhaps TRBD2 as D (5 bases). Germline values: CDR1 LGHNA, CDR2 YSLEER. CDR3 length: 15 residues. The V gene lost 1 base and the J gene lost 6 bases, with 13 bases spanning the gap. The CDR3 sequence is CASSQGSSHGNEQFF. The DNA for the CDR3 is TGCGCCAGCAGCCAAGGGTCTAGCCACGGCAATGAGCAGTTCTTC.